Each of the 18 T cell receptor beta chains below was sequenced from the same sample in a study of T cell changes during pregnancy in multiple sclerosis. Generated by immunoSEQ multiplex PCR, the TCRdb table keeps only in-frame clones and is missing some. This sample has approximately 83,000 clones, with 85% to 95% found just once. The sequencing here drew on peripheral blood, taken in the first trimester of pregnancy. The receptors were gathered from a female donor with multiple sclerosis, enrolled in a pregnancy study.

On this clone itself: A junction boundary mismatches the germline segment, possibly from a read error. CDR3 protein: CASSLATGGLSGELFF. The CDR3 region has the DNA TGTGCTAGCAGCTTAGCAACAGGGGGTCTCTCCGGGGAGCTGTTTTTT. The gene calls are TRBV7-7 and TRBJ2-2, with TRBD1 identical over 8 bases. The germline CDR1 and CDR2 sequences are SSHAT and FNYEAQ (reference sequence). The CDR3 has 16 amino acids.

This chain connects TRBV19 to TRBJ1-4, with D uncertain. In germline, CDR1 is LNHDA, CDR2 SQIVND (reference sequence). The germline V and J ends were trimmed by 3 bases and 0 bases, with 17 bases remaining between them. CDR3 length equals 18 residues. The CDR3 region has the DNA TGTGCCAGTAGTATCCGGGAAGGCGGAGGAGCAACTAATGAAAAACTGTTTTTT. Its translation is CASSIREGGGATNEKLFF. Based on the CDR3 plus reference TRBV19 and TRBJ1-4, the full variable domain is DGGITQSPKYLFRKEGQNVTLSCEQNLNHDAMYWYRQDPGQGLRLIYYSQIVNDFQKGDIAEGYSVSREKKESFPLTVTSAQKNPTAFYLCASSIREGGGATNEKLFFGSGTQLSVL.

The chain recombines TRBV9 with TRBJ2-1, with TRBD2 matching over 9 bases. J lost 2 bases, V lost 2 bases, and 2 bases had no gene match. Germline-derived CDR1 and CDR2 are SGDLS and YYNGEE. The CDR3 is 15 residues long. Here the CDR3 DNA reads TGTGCCAGCAGCGTTAGCGGGGGCACCTACAATGAGCAGTTCTTC. It yields the protein CASSVSGGTYNEQFF.

This chain connects TRBV18 to TRBJ1-5; tentatively, D is TRBD1 (5 bases). The CDR3 has 14 amino acids. Looked up from germline, CDR1 is KGHSH and CDR2 is LQKENI. The V end lost 3 bases, the J end lost 4 bases, and 10 bases lay between the germline ends. CDR3 loop: CASSPRQSNQPQHF. DNA of the CDR3: TGTGCCAGCTCACCCCGACAGTCAAATCAGCCCCAGCATTTT. The full variable domain, rest sourced from reference TRBV18 and TRBJ1-5, is NAGVMQNPRHLVRRRGQEARLRCSPMKGHSHVYWYRQLPEEGLKFMVYLQKENIIDESGMPKERFSAEFPKEGPSILRIQQVVRGDSAAYFCASSPRQSNQPQHFGDGTRLSIL.

The CDR3 reads CASSDNGLAGASNEQFF. The CDR3 region has the DNA TGTGCCAGCAGTGATAATGGGCTAGCGGGGGCCAGCAATGAGCAGTTCTTC. The rearrangement uses TRBV2 and TRBJ2-1, with 10 nucleotides matching TRBD2. V was clipped by 3 bases and J by 6 bases; unmatched bases: 11. The CDR3 spans 17 residues. In germline, CDR1 is SNHLY, CDR2 FYNNEI. Full variable domain (outside the CDR3, taken from reference TRBV2 and TRBJ2-1): EPEVTQTPSHQVTQMGQEVILRCVPISNHLYFYWYRQILGQKVEFLVSFYNNEISEKSEIFDDQFSVERPDGSNFTLKIRSTKLEDSAMYFCASSDNGLAGASNEQFFGPGTRLTVL.

This chain connects TRBV4-1 to TRBJ2-2, with 7 bases that match TRBD2. V was clipped by 0 bases and J by 9 bases; unmatched bases: 13. The CDR3 has 17 amino acids. Germline CDR1 and CDR2: MGHRA and YSYEKL. Here the CDR3 DNA reads TGCGCCAGCAGCCAAGAGGGAACCTCGGGGGGTGTCCGGGAGCTGTTTTTT. Translating gives CASSQEGTSGGVRELFF.

The rearrangement joins TRBV7-6 to TRBJ2-7; D remains unclear. The germline V gene encodes CDR1 SGHVS and CDR2 FNYEAQ. The CDR3 sequence is 13 residues long. Trimming took off 0 bases at V and 3 bases at J, with 6 bases between the two ends. DNA for the CDR3: TGTGCCAGCAGCTTAGCTGGCAGCTACGAGCAGTACTTC. Translated, it gives CASSLAGSYEQYF.

There are a few counts of this clone. The rearrangement links TRBV13 to TRBJ1-6; maybe TRBD1 (6 bases). CDR1 and CDR2 from the germline V gene are PRHDT and FYEKMQ (reference sequence). V lost 0 bases and J lost 9, with 12 bases in between. This CDR3 has 15 amino acids. The CDR3 is CASSLGAGAASPLHF. Here the CDR3 DNA reads TGTGCCAGCAGCTTAGGGGCAGGGGCAGCTTCACCCCTCCACTTT.

The chain couples TRBV9 to TRBJ1-3; D not certain. This CDR3 spans 16 amino acids. CDR1 SGDLS and CDR2 YYNGEE come from the germline V gene. With 0 bases removed from V and 0 bases from J, the gap between germline ends came to 10 bases. The CDR3 DNA sequence: TGTGCCAGCAGCGTAGGAGGCACCGCCTCTGGAAACACCATATATTTT. Protein sequence: CASSVGGTASGNTIYF.

This chain links TRBV7-3 with TRBJ2-3; D uncertain. This CDR3 spans 16 amino acids. Deletions cut 7 bases from V and 3 bases from J, with 20 bases between. Germline lookup yields CDR1 SGHTA and CDR2 FQGTGA. The DNA of the CDR3 is TGTGCCAGCACCTCTGGTCCCTTAGGAGAGACAGATACGCAGTATTTT. Amino acid sequence: CASTSGPLGETDTQYF.

This clone was found once. This chain uses TRBV5-4 with TRBJ1-1; D is undetermined. Germline lookup yields CDR1 SGHNT and CDR2 YYREEE (reference sequence). V was shortened by 3 bases and J by 1 base, with 10 bases between the two germline ends. The length of the CDR3 is 14 residues. The CDR3 loop reads CASSSIHQNTEAFF. For the CDR3, the DNA is TGTGCCAGCAGCTCAATCCATCAGAACACTGAAGCTTTCTTT.

This clone was counted between two and nine times. The J gene is TRBJ2-2, the V gene TRBV19; TRBD2 agrees at 7 bases. This CDR3 has 18 residues. V dropped 3 bases and J dropped 7; count of bases not matched to a gene: 17. Germline V CDR1 and CDR2: LNHDA, SQIVND (reference sequence). Here the CDR3 reads CASSIWWDYGPLRGELFF. The CDR3 DNA follows: TGTGCCAGTAGTATCTGGTGGGACTATGGGCCCCTTCGCGGGGAGCTGTTTTTT.

This clone has only one observation. This may be a read error, as it is one base from a much larger clone. This rearrangement joins TRBV6-1 to TRBJ2-3; 14 nucleotides match TRBD2. With 4 bases clipped from V and 4 bases from J, the junction kept 1 base outside the gene matches. This CDR3 has 15 residues. Germline assignment: CDR1 MNHNS and CDR2 SASEGT. The CDR3: CASSGLAGGPDTQYF. DNA for the CDR3: TGTGCCAGCAGTGGACTAGCGGGGGGGCCAGATACGCAGTATTTT.

The chain combines TRBV14 with TRBJ1-6, with 7 bases fitting TRBD1. In germline, CDR1 is SGHDN, CDR2 FVKESK. J gave up 9 bases and V 3 bases, and 14 bases lay outside the gene matches. CDR3 length equals 17 residues. The CDR3 region has the DNA TGTGCCAGCAGCCACTTATTCGCCAGGGGGGTTGTTTCACCCCTCCACTTT. This codes for CASSHLFARGVVSPLHF.

J is TRBJ1-5 and V is TRBV27; perhaps TRBD1 as D (5 bases). CDR1 is MNHEY and CDR2 is SMNVEV in the germline V gene (reference sequence). V lost 2 bases, J lost 6 bases, and 11 bases lay in between. The CDR3 has 14 amino acids. CDR3 in DNA: TGTGCCAGCAGTTTACAAGGGGAGGTTCAGCCCCAGCATTTT. Protein product: CASSLQGEVQPQHF.

The count of this clone is one. The chain links TRBV5-6 to TRBJ1-4; D gene ambiguous. This CDR3 comprises 13 residues. Germline lookup yields CDR1 SGHDT and CDR2 YYEEEE. Trimming shortened V by 1 base and J by 7 bases, and 8 bases separated the two germline ends. CDR3 sequence: CASSLWRGEKLFF. CDR3 in DNA: TGTGCCAGCAGCTTGTGGCGCGGTGAAAAACTGTTTTTT.

CDR3 nucleotide sequence: TGTGCCAGCTCACCAGATATTAGCAGGGGGACAGATACGCAGTATTTT. Its protein is CASSPDISRGTDTQYF. This chain links TRBV18 with TRBJ2-3; 7 bases map to TRBD1. The CDR3 is made up of 16 amino acids. Looked up from germline, CDR1 is KGHSH and CDR2 is LQKENI. The V segment lost 2 bases and the J segment 3 bases; nucleotides outside the gene matches: 8.

The CDR3 loop is CASSKGEAPGQKYGYTF. DNA of the CDR3: TGTGCCAGTTCAAAGGGAGAGGCTCCGGGACAGAAATATGGCTACACCTTC. The V and J genes are TRBV19 and TRBJ1-2, with 7 bases fitting TRBD1. With V trimmed by 8 bases and J by 5 bases, 20 bases remained unmatched. The CDR3 has 17 residues. The V gene's germline CDR1 is LNHDA and CDR2 SQIVND (reference sequence).